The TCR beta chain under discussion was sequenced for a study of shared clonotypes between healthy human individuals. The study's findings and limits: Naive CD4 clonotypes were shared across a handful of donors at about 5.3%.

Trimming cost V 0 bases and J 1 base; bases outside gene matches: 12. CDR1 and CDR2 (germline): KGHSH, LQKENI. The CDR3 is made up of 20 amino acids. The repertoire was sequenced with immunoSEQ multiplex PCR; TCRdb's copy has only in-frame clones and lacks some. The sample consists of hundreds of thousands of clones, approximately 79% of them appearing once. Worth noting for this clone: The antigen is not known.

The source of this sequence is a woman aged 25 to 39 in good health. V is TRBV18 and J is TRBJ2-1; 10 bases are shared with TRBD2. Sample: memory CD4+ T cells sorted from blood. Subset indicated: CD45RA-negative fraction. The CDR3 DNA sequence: TGTGCCAGCTCACCACCGGCGAGGGCTAGCGGGAGAGGATCCTACAATGAGCAGTTCTTC. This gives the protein CASSPPARASGRGSYNEQFF.